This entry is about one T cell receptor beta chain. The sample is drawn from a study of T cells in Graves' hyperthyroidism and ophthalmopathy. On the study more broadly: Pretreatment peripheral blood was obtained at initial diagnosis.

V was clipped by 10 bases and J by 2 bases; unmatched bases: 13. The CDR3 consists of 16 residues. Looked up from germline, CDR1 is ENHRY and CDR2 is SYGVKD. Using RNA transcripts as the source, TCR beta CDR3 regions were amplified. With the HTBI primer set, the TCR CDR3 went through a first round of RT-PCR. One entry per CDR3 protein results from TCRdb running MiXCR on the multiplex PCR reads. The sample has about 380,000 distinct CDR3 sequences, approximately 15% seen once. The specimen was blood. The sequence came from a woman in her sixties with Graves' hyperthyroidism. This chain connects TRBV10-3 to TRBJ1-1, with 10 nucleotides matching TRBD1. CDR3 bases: TGTGCCACCCGGGACAGGGGAAGAGCGAGAAACACTGAAGCTTTCTTT. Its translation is CATRDRGRARNTEAFF.